The 26 T cell receptor beta chains below were found in one sample sequenced in a study of beta chain features in type 1 diabetes. Study-level results: Patients with Type 1 diabetes showed moderately but significantly shorter TCRB CDR3s in all four CD4+ subsets.

Their target antigens are unknown. TCRB transcripts that were expressed got sequenced, as all of the isolated RNA had been reverse transcribed. Sequencing was performed with immunoSEQ multiplex PCR; in TCRdb, only in-frame clones are kept and a portion is missing. Among over 150,000 clones listed, 6.5% to 10% were seen once. Sequences were obtained from central memory CD4+ T cells from blood. The receptor set was obtained from a woman under 30 with type 1 diabetes.

This clone was counted only a few times. The chain combines TRBV9 with TRBJ1-2; 10 bases align to TRBD1. Germline lookup yields CDR1 SGDLS and CDR2 YYNGEE. The CDR3 runs to 16 residues. With 4 bases clipped from V and 0 bases from J, the junction kept 6 bases outside the gene matches. The CDR3 region has the DNA TGTGCCAGCAGCCGGGGACAGGGGAGATCTAACTATGGCTACACCTTC. It yields the protein CASSRGQGRSNYGYTF.

The V call is TRBV28, the J call TRBJ2-7, with 7 bases identical to TRBD2. Germline V CDR1 and CDR2: MDHEN, SYDVKM. V dropped 6 bases and J dropped 7; count of bases not matched to a gene: 15. This CDR3 comprises 15 residues. In DNA form, the CDR3 reads TGTGCCAGCAGGACGGATGGGGGGGTCCTCGGGGAGCAGTACTTC. This encodes CASRTDGGVLGEQYF.

This clone was recorded a few times. V usage is TRBV19 and J usage is TRBJ2-5; D unresolved. Germline assignment: CDR1 LNHDA and CDR2 SQIVND (reference sequence). Between the trimmed V and J ends, which lost 5 bases and 0 bases, there was a span of 13 bases. CDR3 length: 15 residues. The CDR3: CASSSRKAYQETQYF. CDR3 DNA sequence: TGTGCCAGTAGTTCTAGGAAGGCTTACCAAGAGACCCAGTACTTC.

V is TRBV2 and J is TRBJ2-1; 14 nucleotides line up with TRBD2. V was clipped by 0 bases and J by 10 bases; unmatched bases: 2. CDR1 is SNHLY and CDR2 is FYNNEI in the germline V gene. The CDR3 is made up of 15 amino acids. The CDR3 DNA follows: TGTGCCAGCAGTGAAGCGGGACTAGCGGGAGAGGAGCAGTTCTTC. Translated: CASSEAGLAGEEQFF.

V is TRBV4-2 and J is TRBJ1-1; TRBD1 is a possible D gene (5 bases). The V and J ends lost 0 bases and 0 bases respectively, with 11 bases between them. The CDR3 runs to 16 residues. CDR1 and CDR2 from the germline V gene are LGHNA and YNFKEQ. The CDR3: CASSQEGGNMNTEAFF. In DNA, the CDR3 is TGTGCCAGCAGCCAAGAGGGGGGTAACATGAACACTGAAGCTTTCTTT.

This clone was detected only a few times. The CDR3 protein is CASSVAGMENIQYF. Here the CDR3 DNA reads TGTGCCAGCAGCGTAGCGGGGATGGAAAACATTCAGTACTTC. The genes are TRBV21-1 and TRBJ2-4; the table names TRBD2, a call not compared with the DNA. TRBV21-1 corresponds to a pseudogene. CDR3 size: 14 residues.

Regarding this clone: It is unclear where the CDR3 begins or ends on the DNA, so no DNA is shown, and the CDR3 is as TCRdb lists it. V is TRBV28 and J is TRBJ1-3. The V gene's germline CDR1 is MDHEN and CDR2 SYDVKM. The CDR3 adds up to 12 amino acids, both ends counted. CDR3 sequence reads: CASSTLGNTIYF.

A few counts support this clone. This chain connects TRBV4-3 to TRBJ1-2, with TRBD1 identical over 9 bases. This CDR3 is 16 amino acids long. The germline V gene has CDR1 LGHNA and CDR2 YSLEER. Trimming removed 0 bases from V and 8 bases from J; junction bases left unmatched: 10. The DNA for the CDR3 is TGCGCCAGCAGCCAAGACCCGACCGGGACAGGGCTCGGCTACACCTTC. The encoded protein is CASSQDPTGTGLGYTF.

This clone was detected only a few times. V is TRBV12-5 and J is TRBJ2-1; TRBD2 aligns across 9 bases. CDR1 is LGHNT and CDR2 is FRNRAP in the germline V gene. Trimming at V came to 4 bases and at J to 4 bases, leaving 17 bases not matched to a gene. CDR3 length: 19 amino acids. CDR3 in amino acids: CASGSQAGGSHLLYNEQFF. The CDR3 nucleotides read TGTGCTAGTGGTTCACAAGCGGGAGGCTCCCACCTTCTTTACAATGAGCAGTTCTTC.

V is TRBV7-9 and J is TRBJ1-1, with D possibly TRBD1 on 6 matching bases. CDR1 is SEHNR, CDR2 FQNEAQ, per germline (reference sequence). Trimming removed 4 bases at V and 4 bases at J, with 16 bases between. CDR3 length: 15 amino acids. The CDR3 here is CASSWGGGLGTEAFF. In nucleotides, the CDR3 is TGTGCCAGCAGCTGGGGAGGGGGTCTGGGCACTGAAGCTTTCTTT. Full variable domain (rest looked up from reference TRBV7-9 and TRBJ1-1): DTGVSQNPRHKITKRGQNVTFRCDPISEHNRLYWYRQTLGQGPEFLTYFQNEAQLEKSRLLSDRFSAERPKGSFSTLEIQRTEQGDSAMYLCASSWGGGLGTEAFFGQGTRLTVV.

In this sample, this clone turned up a few times. The V and J genes are TRBV19 and TRBJ2-7; 7 bases align to TRBD2. With 5 bases clipped from V and 3 bases from J, the junction kept 7 bases outside the gene matches. Germline CDR1 reads LNHDA; CDR2 reads SQIVND (reference sequence). The CDR3 extends over 14 amino acids. CDR3 nucleotides: TGTGCCAGTAGTGTGGGTCCGGGAGGCTACGAGCAGTACTTC. Its translation: CASSVGPGGYEQYF.

This clone came up a few times. The rearrangement joins TRBV4-3 to TRBJ1-4, with 8 bases aligning to TRBD1. The CDR3 has 17 residues. Looked up from germline, CDR1 is LGHNA and CDR2 is YSLEER. J was trimmed by 7 bases and V by 0 bases; bases with no gene match: 10. The CDR3 here is CASSQDPLDREGEKLFF. The CDR3 DNA follows: TGCGCCAGCAGCCAAGATCCGCTGGACAGGGAGGGTGAAAAACTGTTTTTT.

This clone was counted ten times or more. Different DNA sequences within this sample yield the same CDR3. The genes are TRBV11-3 and TRBJ2-4; TRBD2 aligns across 7 bases. V lost 0 bases and J lost 0; bases outside the gene matches: 8. The CDR3 loop spans 18 amino acids. The germline gives CDR1 SGHNT, CDR2 YENEEA. In DNA form, the CDR3 reads TGTGCCAGCAGCTTAGATCAGGGCGGGAGCGTAGCCAAAAACATTCAGTACTTC. Its protein product is CASSLDQGGSVAKNIQYF.

Only a few counts were recorded for this clone. The junction shows a germline mismatch at one end, possibly a read error. The rearrangement joins TRBV20-1 to TRBJ2-3; D might be TRBD1 (5 bases). The germline CDR1 and CDR2 sequences are DFQATT and SNEGSKA (reference sequence). CDR3 length: 11 residues. CDR3 residues: CTGEDTDTQYF. In DNA, the CDR3 is TGTACAGGAGAGGACACAGATACGCAGTATTTT.

This clone has more than one count but fewer than ten. The V and J genes are TRBV11-3 and TRBJ2-2; no firm D call. The V end lost 6 bases, the J end lost 0 bases, and 11 bases lay between the germline ends. The CDR3 loop spans 15 amino acids. The germline V gene has CDR1 SGHNT and CDR2 YENEEA. DNA for the CDR3: TGTGCCAGCAGACGCACAAACCCGAACACCGGGGAGCTGTTTTTT. Its translation is CASRRTNPNTGELFF.

This clone was picked up a small number of times. The V and J genes are TRBV7-3 and TRBJ2-1, with 7 bases identical to TRBD2. The CDR3 loop spans 15 amino acids. CDR1 SGHTA and CDR2 FQGTGA come from the germline V gene. The V gene end was trimmed by 6 bases and the J gene end by 9 bases; junction bases not matched to a gene: 14. The CDR3 here is CASSFTSAEVGEQFF. The CDR3 bases are TGTGCCAGCAGTTTTACTAGCGCCGAGGTCGGTGAGCAGTTCTTC.

This clone was recorded a few times. The chain combines TRBV19 with TRBJ2-7; 9 nucleotides match TRBD1. After removal of 5 bases from V and 1 base from J, the junction contained 12 bases not matched to a gene. CDR1 is LNHDA and CDR2 is SQIVND in the germline V gene (reference sequence). The length of the CDR3 is 17 residues. As DNA, the CDR3 is TGTGCCAGTAGTGAAAGGGCCGGGACAGGGACATCCTACGAGCAGTACTTC. Translating gives CASSERAGTGTSYEQYF. Looking up the rest from reference TRBV19 and TRBJ2-7 gives the full variable domain: DGGITQSPKYLFRKEGQNVTLSCEQNLNHDAMYWYRQDPGQGLRLIYYSQIVNDFQKGDIAEGYSVSREKKESFPLTVTSAQKNPTAFYLCASSERAGTGTSYEQYFGPGTRLTVT.

CDR3 loop: CSVEGAPQAHEQYF. The CDR3 DNA follows: TGCAGCGTTGAAGGAGCCCCCCAAGCCCACGAGCAGTACTTC. The gene calls are TRBV29-1 and TRBJ2-7; D ambiguous. This CDR3 region has 14 residues. In germline, CDR1 is SQVTM, CDR2 ANQGSEA. V lost 1 base and J 5 bases, leaving 15 bases between the germline ends.

This clone was seen only a few times. The sample contains more than one DNA sequence encoding this CDR3. This chain connects TRBV11-3 to TRBJ2-5, with a possible D match to TRBD2 (5 bases). CDR3 length: 15 residues. Germline V gene sequence: CDR1 SGHNT, CDR2 YENEEA. V lost 6 bases to trimming and J lost 2 bases, with 16 bases between them. CDR3: CASSLEGQPQETQYF. CDR3 in DNA: TGTGCCAGCAGTCTAGAGGGTCAGCCTCAAGAGACCCAGTACTTC.

This chain connects TRBV11-2 to TRBJ2-3; the match to TRBD1 covers 8 bases. The trim removed 5 bases at V and 5 bases at J, leaving 3 bases unmatched. Germline loops: CDR1 SGHAT, CDR2 FQNNGV. This CDR3 is 13 amino acids long. CDR3: CASSKDRGDTQYF. CDR3 nucleotides: TGTGCCAGCAGCAAAGACAGGGGAGATACGCAGTATTTT.

This clone has only a few counts. The chain employs TRBV28 and TRBJ2-3; 11 nucleotides align to TRBD1. CDR3 length: 15 amino acids. Germline V gene sequence: CDR1 MDHEN, CDR2 SYDVKM. J was trimmed by 3 bases and V by 8 bases; bases with no gene match: 7. This CDR3 is CASRTGGIGTDTQYF. CDR3 DNA sequence: TGTGCCAGCCGGACAGGGGGCATTGGGACAGATACGCAGTATTTT.

In its sample, this clone was seen a few times. The junction does not match germline at one end; this may be a read error. This chain joins TRBV5-4 and TRBJ2-6; tentatively, D is TRBD2 (6 bases). The CDR3 covers 18 residues. Germline assignment: CDR1 SGHNT and CDR2 YYREEE (reference sequence). CDR3 amino acids: CASSQDRLRGSGANVLTF. The CDR3 DNA follows: TGCGCCAGCAGCCAAGATCGTTTGCGGGGCTCTGGGGCCAACGTCCTGACTTTC. Supplemented by reference TRBV5-4 and TRBJ2-6, the full variable domain reads ETGVTQSPTHLIKTRGQQVTLRCSSQSGHNTVSWYQQALGQGPQFIFQYYREEENGRGNFPPRFSGLQFPNYSSELNVNALELDDSALYLCASSQDRLRGSGANVLTFGAGSRLTVL.

J is TRBJ2-6 and V is TRBV19, with TRBD1 identical over 9 bases. This CDR3 is built from 17 residues. Losses at the gene ends were 6 bases for V and 1 base for J; bases not matched to a gene: 7. Germline lookup yields CDR1 LNHDA and CDR2 SQIVND (reference sequence). CDR3 in DNA: TGTGCCAGTAGCCGGGACAGGGCATATTCTGGGGCCAACGTCCTGACTTTC. Its translation is CASSRDRAYSGANVLTF.

V is TRBV19 and J is TRBJ2-1, with 9 bases aligning to TRBD2. This CDR3 is built from 15 residues. Germline V gene data show CDR1 as LNHDA and CDR2 as SQIVND (reference sequence). Trimming removed 5 bases from V and 4 bases from J; junction bases left unmatched: 6. The CDR3 nucleotides are TGTGCCAGTAGTGTTGGCAGCGGGAGGTACAATGAGCAGTTCTTC. Its translation is CASSVGSGRYNEQFF.

This clone was detected only a few times. The CDR3 protein is CASSVDRGNGYTF. DNA of the CDR3: TGTGCCAGCAGCGTGGACAGGGGAAATGGCTACACCTTC. V gene TRBV2 combines with J gene TRBJ1-2, with 9 bases fitting TRBD1. The junction had 5 bases not matched to a gene; V was cut back by 6 bases and J by 6 bases. The CDR3 contains 13 residues. Germline V CDR1 and CDR2: SNHLY, FYNNEI.

This chain connects TRBV18 to TRBJ2-1; 12 bases agree with TRBD2. Per germline, CDR1 KGHSH and CDR2 LQKENI. Trimming took 4 bases from V and 5 from J; bases not matched to a gene: 6. The CDR3 length is 16 residues. CDR3 bases: TGTGCCAGCTCACGGACTAGCGGGAAGTCCAACAATGAGCAGTTCTTC. This gives the protein CASSRTSGKSNNEQFF.